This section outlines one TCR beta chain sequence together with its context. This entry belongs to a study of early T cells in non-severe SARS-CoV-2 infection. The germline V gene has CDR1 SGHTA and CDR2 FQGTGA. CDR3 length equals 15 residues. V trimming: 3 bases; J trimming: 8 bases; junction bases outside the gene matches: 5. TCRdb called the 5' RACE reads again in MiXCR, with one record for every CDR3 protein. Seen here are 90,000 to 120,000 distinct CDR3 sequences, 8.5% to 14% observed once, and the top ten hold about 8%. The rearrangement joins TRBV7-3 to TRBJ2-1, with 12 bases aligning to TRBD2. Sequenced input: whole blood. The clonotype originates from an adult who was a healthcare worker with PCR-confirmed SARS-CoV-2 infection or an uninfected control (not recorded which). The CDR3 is CASSFLAGGPYEQFF. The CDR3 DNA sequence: TGTGCCAGCAGCTTTCTAGCGGGAGGGCCGTATGAGCAGTTCTTC.